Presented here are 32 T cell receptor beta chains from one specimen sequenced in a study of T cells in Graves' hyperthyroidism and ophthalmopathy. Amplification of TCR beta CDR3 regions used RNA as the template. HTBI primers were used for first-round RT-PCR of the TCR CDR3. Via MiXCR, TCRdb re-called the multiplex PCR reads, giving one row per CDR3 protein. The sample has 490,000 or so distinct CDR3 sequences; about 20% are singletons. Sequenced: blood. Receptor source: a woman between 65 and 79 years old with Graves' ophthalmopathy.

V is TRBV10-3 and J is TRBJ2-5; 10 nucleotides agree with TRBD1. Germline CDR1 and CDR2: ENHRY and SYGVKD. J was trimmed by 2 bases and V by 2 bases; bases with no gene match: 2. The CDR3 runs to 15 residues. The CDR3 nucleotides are TGTGCCATCAGTGAGACGGACAGGGGGCAAGAGACCCAGTACTTC. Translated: CAISETDRGQETQYF.

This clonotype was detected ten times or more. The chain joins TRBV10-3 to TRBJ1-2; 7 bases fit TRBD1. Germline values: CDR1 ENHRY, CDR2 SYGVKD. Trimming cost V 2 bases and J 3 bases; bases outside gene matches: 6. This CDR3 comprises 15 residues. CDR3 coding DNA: TGTGCCATCAGTGAGAAGACAGGGATACACTATGGCTACACCTTC. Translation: CAISEKTGIHYGYTF.

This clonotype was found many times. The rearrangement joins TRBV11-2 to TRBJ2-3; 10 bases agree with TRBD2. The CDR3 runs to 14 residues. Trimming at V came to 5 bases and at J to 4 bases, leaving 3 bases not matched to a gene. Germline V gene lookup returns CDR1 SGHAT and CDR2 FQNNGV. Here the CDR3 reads CASSRTSGSDTQYF. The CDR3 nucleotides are TGTGCCAGCAGCCGGACTAGCGGATCAGATACGCAGTATTTT.

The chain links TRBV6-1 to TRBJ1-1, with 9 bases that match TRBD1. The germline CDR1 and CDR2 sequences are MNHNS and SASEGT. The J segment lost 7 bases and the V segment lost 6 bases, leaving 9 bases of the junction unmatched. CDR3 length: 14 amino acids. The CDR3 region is CASSPGQGMGEAFF. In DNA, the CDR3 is TGTGCCAGCAGCCCAGGACAGGGGATGGGTGAAGCTTTCTTT.

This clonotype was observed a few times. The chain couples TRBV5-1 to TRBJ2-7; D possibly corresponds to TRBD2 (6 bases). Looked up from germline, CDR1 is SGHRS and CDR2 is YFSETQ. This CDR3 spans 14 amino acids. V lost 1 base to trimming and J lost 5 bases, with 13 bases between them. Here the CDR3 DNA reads TGCGCCAGCAGCTTGCCGGGAGTTGAAAACGAGCAGTACTTC. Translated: CASSLPGVENEQYF.

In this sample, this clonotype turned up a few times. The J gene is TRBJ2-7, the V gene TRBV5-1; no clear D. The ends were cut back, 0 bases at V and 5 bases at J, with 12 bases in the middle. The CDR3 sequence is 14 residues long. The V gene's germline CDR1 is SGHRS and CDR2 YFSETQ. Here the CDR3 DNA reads TGCGCCAGCAGCTTGGAGGGTCGGGTCCACGAGCAGTACTTC. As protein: CASSLEGRVHEQYF.

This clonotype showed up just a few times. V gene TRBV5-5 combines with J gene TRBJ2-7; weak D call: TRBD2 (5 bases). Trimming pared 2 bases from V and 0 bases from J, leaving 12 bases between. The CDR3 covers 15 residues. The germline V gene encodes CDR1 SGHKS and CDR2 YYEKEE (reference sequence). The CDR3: CASSFSVGLSYEQYF. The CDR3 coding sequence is TGTGCCAGCAGCTTCTCGGTCGGACTCTCCTACGAGCAGTACTTC.

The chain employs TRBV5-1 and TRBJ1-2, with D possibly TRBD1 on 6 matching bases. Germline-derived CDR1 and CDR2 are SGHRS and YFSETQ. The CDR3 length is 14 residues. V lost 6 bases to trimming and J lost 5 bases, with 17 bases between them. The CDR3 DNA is TGCGCCAGCACGCCGACAGGAGGGGAATATGGCTACACCTTC. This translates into CASTPTGGEYGYTF.

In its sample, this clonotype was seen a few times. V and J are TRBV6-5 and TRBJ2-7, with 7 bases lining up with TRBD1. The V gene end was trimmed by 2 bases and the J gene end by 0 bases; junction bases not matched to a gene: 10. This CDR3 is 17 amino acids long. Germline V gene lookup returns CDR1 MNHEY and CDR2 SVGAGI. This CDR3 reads CASSYSMTGTASYEQYF. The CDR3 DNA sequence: TGTGCCAGCAGTTACAGTATGACCGGGACAGCCTCCTACGAGCAGTACTTC.

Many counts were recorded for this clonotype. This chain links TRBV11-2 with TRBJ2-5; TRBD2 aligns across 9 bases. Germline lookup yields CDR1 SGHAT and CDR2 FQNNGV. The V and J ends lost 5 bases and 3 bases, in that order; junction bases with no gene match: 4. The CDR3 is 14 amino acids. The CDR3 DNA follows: TGTGCCAGCAGCCCCGGACTAGCGAAAGAGACCCAGTACTTC. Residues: CASSPGLAKETQYF.

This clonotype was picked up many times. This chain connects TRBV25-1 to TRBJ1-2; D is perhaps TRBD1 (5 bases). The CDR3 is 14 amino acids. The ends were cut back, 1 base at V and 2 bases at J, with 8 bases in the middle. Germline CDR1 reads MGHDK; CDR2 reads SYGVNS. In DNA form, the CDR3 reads TGTGCCAGCAGTGAATTGGGGGGAAACTATGGCTACACCTTC. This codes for CASSELGGNYGYTF.

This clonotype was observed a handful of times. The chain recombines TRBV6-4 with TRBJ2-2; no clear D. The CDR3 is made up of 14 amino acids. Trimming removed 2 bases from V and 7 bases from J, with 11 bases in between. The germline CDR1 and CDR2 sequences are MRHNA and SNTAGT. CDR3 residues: CASSDTSELGELFF. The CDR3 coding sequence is TGTGCCAGCAGTGACACCTCAGAGCTCGGGGAGCTGTTTTTT.

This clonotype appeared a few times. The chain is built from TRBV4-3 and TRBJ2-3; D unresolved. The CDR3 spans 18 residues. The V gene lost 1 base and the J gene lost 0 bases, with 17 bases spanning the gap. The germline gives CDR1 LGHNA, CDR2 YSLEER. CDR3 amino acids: CASSQVGETGWSTDTQYF. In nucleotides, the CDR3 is TGCGCCAGCAGCCAAGTCGGAGAGACGGGTTGGAGCACAGATACGCAGTATTTT.

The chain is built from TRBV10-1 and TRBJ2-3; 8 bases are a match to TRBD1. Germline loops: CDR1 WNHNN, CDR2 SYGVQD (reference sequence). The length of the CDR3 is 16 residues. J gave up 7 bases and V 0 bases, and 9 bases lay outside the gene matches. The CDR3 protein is CASSESLGQGRNTQYF. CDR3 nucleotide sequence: TGCGCCAGCAGTGAGTCACTCGGACAGGGACGAAATACGCAGTATTTT.

The CDR3 nucleotides are TGCGCCAGCAGCTTTTTAGGGAATAATGAAAAACTGTTTTTT. It translates to CASSFLGNNEKLFF. The V and J genes are TRBV5-1 and TRBJ1-4; D is ambiguous. Germline V gene sequence: CDR1 SGHRS, CDR2 YFSETQ. Between the trimmed V and J ends, which lost 2 bases and 4 bases, there was a span of 9 bases. The CDR3 is 14 amino acids.

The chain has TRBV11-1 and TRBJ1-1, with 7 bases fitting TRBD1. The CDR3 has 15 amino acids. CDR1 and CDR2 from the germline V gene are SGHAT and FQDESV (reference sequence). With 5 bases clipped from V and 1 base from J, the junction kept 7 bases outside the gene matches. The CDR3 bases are TGTGCCAGCAGCCTCTTTACAGGGGCGAACACTGAAGCTTTCTTT. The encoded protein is CASSLFTGANTEAFF.

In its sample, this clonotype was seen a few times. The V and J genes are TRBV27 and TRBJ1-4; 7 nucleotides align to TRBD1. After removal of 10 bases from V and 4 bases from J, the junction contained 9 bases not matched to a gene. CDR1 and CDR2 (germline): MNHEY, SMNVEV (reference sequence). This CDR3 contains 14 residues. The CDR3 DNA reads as TGTGCCACGTCACACAGGGGCTTTAATGAAAAACTGTTTTTT. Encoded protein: CATSHRGFNEKLFF.

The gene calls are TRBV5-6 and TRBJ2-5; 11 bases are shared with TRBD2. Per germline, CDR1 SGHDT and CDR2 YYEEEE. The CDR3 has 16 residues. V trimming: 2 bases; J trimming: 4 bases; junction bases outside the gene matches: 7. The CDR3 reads CASSFLLAGGRETQYF. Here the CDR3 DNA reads TGTGCCAGCAGCTTTTTGCTAGCGGGAGGACGAGAGACCCAGTACTTC.

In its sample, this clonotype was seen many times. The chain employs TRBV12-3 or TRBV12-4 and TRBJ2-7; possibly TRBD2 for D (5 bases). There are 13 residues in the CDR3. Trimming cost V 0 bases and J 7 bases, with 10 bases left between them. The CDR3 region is CASSLAPRGEQYF. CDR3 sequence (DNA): TGTGCCAGCAGTTTAGCCCCTCGCGGGGAGCAGTACTTC.

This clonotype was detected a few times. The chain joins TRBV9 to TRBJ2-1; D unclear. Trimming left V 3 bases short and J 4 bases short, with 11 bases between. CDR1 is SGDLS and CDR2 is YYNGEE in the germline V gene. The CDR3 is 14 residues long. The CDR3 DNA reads TGTGCCAGCAGCGCGACCGAAAGTTACAATGAGCAGTTCTTC. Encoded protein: CASSATESYNEQFF.

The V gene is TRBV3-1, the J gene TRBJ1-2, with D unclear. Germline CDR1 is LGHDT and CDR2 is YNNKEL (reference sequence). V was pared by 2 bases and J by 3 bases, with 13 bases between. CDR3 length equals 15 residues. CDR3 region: CASSQRDMAYYGYTF. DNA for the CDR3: TGTGCCAGCAGCCAACGGGATATGGCCTACTATGGCTACACCTTC.

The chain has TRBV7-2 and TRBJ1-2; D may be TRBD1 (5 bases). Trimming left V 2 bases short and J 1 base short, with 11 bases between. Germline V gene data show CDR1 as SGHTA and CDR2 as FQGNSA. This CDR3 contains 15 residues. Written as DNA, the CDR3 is TGTGCCAGCAGCTTATGGGGTCAGGGTAACTATGGCTACACCTTC. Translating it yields CASSLWGQGNYGYTF.

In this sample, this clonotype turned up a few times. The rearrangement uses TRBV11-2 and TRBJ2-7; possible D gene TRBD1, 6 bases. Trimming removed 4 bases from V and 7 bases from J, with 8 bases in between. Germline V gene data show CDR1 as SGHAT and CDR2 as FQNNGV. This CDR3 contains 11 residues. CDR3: CASSSGTEQYF. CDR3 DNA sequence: TGTGCCAGCAGCTCAGGGACAGAGCAGTACTTC.

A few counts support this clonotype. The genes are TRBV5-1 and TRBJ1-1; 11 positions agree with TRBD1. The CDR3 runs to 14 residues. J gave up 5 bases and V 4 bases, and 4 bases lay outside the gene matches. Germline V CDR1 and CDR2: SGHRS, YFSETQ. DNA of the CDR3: TGCGCCAGCAGCGGGGACAGGGGGACGACTGAAGCTTTCTTT. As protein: CASSGDRGTTEAFF.

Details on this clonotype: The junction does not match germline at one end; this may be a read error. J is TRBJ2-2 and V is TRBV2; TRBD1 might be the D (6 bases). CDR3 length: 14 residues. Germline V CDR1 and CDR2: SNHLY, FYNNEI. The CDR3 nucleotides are TGTACCAGCAGTGAGCAGGGGCACACCGGGGAGCTGTTTTTT. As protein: CTSSEQGHTGELFF. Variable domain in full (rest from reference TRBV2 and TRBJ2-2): EPEVTQTPSHQVTQMGQEVILRCVPISNHLYFYWYRQILGQKVEFLVSFYNNEISEKSEIFDDQFSVERPDGSNFTLKIRSTKLEDSAMYFCTSSEQGHTGELFFGEGSRLTVL.

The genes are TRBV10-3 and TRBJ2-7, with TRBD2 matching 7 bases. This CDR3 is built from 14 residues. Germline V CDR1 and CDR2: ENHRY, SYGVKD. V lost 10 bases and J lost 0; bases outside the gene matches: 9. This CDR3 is CATEGRESSYEQYF. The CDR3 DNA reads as TGTGCCACTGAAGGGAGGGAGAGCTCCTACGAGCAGTACTTC.

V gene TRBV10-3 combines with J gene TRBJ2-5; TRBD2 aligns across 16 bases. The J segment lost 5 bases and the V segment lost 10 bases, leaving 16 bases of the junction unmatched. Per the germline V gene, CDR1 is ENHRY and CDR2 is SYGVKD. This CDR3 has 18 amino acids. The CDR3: CATELGTSGRGTGETQYF. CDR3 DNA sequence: TGTGCCACCGAACTCGGGACTAGCGGGAGGGGGACGGGGGAGACCCAGTACTTC.

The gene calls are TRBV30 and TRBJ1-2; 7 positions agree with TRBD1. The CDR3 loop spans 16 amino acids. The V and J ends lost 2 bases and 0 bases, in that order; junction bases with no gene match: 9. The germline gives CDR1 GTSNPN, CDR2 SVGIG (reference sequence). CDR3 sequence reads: CAWSYFRDRANYGYTF. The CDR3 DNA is TGTGCCTGGAGTTACTTCAGGGACAGAGCTAACTATGGCTACACCTTC.

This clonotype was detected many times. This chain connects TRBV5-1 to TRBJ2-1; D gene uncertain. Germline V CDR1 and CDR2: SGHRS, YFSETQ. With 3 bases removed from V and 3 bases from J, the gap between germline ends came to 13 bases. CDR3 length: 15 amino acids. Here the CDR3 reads CASSSSTTGYNEQFF. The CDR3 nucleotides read TGCGCCAGCAGCTCCAGTACCACTGGCTACAATGAGCAGTTCTTC.

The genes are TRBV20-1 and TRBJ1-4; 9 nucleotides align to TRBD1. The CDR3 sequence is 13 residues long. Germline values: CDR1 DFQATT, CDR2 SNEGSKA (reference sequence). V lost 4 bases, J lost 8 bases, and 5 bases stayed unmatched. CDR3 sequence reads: CSAKGQGWEKLFF. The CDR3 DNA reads TGCAGTGCTAAGGGACAGGGATGGGAAAAACTGTTTTTT.

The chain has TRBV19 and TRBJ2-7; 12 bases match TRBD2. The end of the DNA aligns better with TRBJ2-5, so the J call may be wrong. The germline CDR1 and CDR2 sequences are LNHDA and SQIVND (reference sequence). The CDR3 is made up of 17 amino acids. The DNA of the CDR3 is TGTGCCAGTAGTATTCCCATGACTAGCGGGAGCTACGGGACCCAGTACTTC. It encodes CASSIPMTSGSYGTQYF.

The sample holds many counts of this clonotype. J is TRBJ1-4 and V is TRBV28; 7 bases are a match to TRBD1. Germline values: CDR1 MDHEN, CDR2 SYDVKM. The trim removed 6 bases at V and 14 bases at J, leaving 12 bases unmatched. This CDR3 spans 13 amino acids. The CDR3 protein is CASRTGQARNLFF. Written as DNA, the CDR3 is TGTGCCAGCAGAACTGGACAGGCGAGGAATCTGTTTTTT.